One TCR beta chain is described in this entry. No antigen is known for it. Germline V gene sequence: CDR1 MDHEN, CDR2 SYDVKM. CDR3 length: 13 amino acids. Trimming took off 8 bases at V and 6 bases at J, with 14 bases between the two ends. This specimen comes from a study of shared clonotypes between healthy human individuals. Study results and limitations: In contrast to clonotypes shared by all four donors, non-shared clonotypes had lower generation probabilities. Naive CD4 clonotype sharing across a few donors was about 5%. Larger richness was generally estimated for naive than memory subsets.

Every subset's genomic DNA went evenly onto several immunoSEQ plates. Measured with immunoSEQ multiplex PCR; TCRdb has only the in-frame clones, and not every one. The table shows roughly 1,000,000 clones, with around 82% occurring only once. The gene calls are TRBV28 and TRBJ1-5; TRBD1 is a possible D gene (6 bases). Source material: memory CD4+ T cells from PBMCs. As for subset: CD45RA-negative fraction. The receptor was isolated from a man younger than 35 in good health. Some clones in this sample may be carry-over from other donors' samples. The DNA of the CDR3 is TGTGCCAGCCGGGGGCGGACGGGTCAGCCCCAGCATTTT. It translates to CASRGRTGQPQHF. The complete variable domain, with remaining parts taken from reference TRBV28 and TRBJ1-5, reads DVKVTQSSRYLVKRTGEKVFLECVQDMDHENMFWYRQDPGLGLRLIYFSYDVKMKEKGDIPEGYSVSREKKERFSLILESASTNQTSMYLCASRGRTGQPQHFGDGTRLSIL.